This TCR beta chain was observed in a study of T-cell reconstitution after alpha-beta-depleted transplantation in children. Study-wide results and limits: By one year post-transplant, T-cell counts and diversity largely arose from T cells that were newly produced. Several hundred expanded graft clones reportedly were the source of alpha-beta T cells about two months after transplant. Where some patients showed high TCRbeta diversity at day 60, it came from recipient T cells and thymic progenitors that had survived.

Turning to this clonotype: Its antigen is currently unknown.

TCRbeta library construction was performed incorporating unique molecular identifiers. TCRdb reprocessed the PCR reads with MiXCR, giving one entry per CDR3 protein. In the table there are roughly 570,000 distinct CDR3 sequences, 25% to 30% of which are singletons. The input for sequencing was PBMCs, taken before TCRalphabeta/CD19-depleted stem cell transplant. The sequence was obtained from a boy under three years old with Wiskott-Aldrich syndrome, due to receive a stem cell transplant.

The CDR3 protein is CARRYRGLAGLRSYEQYF. CDR3 coding DNA: TGTGCCAGGAGGTACAGGGGCCTAGCGGGACTTAGATCCTACGAGCAGTACTTC. The chain combines TRBV19 with TRBJ2-7, with 9 nucleotides matching TRBD2. The CDR3 extends over 18 amino acids. V lost 9 bases and J lost 1; bases outside the gene matches: 19. The germline V gene has CDR1 LNHDA and CDR2 SQIVND (reference sequence).